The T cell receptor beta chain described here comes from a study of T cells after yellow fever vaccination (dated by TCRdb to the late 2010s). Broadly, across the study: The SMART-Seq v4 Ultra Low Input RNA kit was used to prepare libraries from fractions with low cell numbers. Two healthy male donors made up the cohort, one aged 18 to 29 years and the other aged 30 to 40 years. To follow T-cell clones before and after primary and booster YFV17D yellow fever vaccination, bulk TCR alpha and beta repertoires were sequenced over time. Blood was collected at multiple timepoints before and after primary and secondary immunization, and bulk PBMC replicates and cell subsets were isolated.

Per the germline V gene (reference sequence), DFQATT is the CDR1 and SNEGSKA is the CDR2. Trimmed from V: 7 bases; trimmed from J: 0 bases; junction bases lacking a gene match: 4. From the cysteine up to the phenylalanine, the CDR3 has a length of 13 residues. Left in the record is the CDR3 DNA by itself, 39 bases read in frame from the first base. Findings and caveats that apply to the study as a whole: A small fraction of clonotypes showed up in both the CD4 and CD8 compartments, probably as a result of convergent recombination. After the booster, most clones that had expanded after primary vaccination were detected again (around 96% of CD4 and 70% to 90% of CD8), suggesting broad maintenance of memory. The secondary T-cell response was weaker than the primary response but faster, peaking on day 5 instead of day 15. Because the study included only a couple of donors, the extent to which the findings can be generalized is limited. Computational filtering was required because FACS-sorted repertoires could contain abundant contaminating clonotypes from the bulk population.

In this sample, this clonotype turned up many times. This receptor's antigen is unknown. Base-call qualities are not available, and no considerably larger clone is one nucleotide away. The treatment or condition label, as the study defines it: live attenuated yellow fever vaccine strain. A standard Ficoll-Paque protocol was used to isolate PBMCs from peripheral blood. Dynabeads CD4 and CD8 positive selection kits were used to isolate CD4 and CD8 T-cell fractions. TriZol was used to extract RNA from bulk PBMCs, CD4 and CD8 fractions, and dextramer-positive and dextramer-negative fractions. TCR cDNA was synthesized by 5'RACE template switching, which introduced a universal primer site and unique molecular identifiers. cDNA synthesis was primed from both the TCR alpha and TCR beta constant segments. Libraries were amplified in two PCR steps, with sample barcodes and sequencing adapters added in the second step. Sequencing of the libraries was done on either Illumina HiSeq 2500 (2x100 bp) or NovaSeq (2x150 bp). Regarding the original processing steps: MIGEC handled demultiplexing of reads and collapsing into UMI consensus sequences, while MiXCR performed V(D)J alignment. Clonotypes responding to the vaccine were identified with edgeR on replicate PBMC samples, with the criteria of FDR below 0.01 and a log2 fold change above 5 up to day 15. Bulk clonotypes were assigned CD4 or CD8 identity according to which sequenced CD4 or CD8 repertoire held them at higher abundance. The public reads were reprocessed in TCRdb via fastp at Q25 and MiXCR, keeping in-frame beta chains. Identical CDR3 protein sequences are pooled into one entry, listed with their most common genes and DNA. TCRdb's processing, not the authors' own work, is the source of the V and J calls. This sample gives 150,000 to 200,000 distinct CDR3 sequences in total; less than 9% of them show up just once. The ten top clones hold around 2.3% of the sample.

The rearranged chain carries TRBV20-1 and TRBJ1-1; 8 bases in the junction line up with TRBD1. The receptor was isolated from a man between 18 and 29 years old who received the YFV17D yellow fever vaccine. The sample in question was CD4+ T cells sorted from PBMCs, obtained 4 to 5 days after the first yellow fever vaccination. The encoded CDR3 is CSGTGSLNTEAFF. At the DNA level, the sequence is TGCAGTGGGACAGGGTCCTTGAACACTGAAGCTTTCTTT.